Listed below are T cell receptor beta chains from one sample, sequenced in a study of blood T cell repertoires in COVID-19. The table came from immunoSEQ multiplex PCR; TCRdb's copy has only in-frame clones and leaves some out. Altogether 400,000 to 500,000 clones are present, 70% to 90% being singletons, with the ten largest covering approximately 1.4%. Input material: peripheral blood. These receptors came from a woman under 40 with active or convalescent COVID-19. Both conserved end residues are part of each CDR3. The D gene is left open where the match is weak. Clone size, where shown, is once, few, many, or a class for clones that have expanded.

clone size | J gene | D gene | V gene | CDR3 protein | CDR3 DNA
NA | TRBJ2-4 | NA | TRBV4-1 | CASERENIQYF | TGCGCCAGCGAACGCGAAAACATTCAGTACTTC
NA | TRBJ1-2 | TRBD1 | TRBV3-1/TRBV3-2 | CASSQSGGPIFYGYTF | TGTGCCAGCAGCCAGTCAGGGGGCCCGATCTTCTATGGCTACACCTTC
NA | TRBJ1-3 | NA | TRBV7-9 | CASSFAGENTIYF | TGTGCCAGCAGCTTTGCGGGAGAAAACACCATATATTTT
NA | TRBJ2-7 | TRBD1 | TRBV30 | CASDRGQGEQYF | TGTGCCTCGGACAGGGGGCAGGGGGAGCAGTACTTC
NA | TRBJ2-7 | NA | TRBV7-7 | CASSFPGEDYEQYF | TGTGCCAGCAGCTTCCCCGGGGAAGACTACGAGCAGTACTTC
NA | TRBJ1-1 | NA | TRBV29-1 | CSVDSGTNTEAFF | TGCAGCGTTGATTCGGGTACGAACACTGAAGCTTTCTTT
few | TRBJ1-1 | NA | TRBV11-2 | CASSSDLVGGGEAFF | TGTGCCAGCAGCTCCGACTTGGTGGGGGGGGGCGAAGCTTTCTTT
NA | TRBJ2-1 | NA | TRBV5-1 | CASSSGGNEQFF | TGCGCCAGCAGCTCCGGCGGGAATGAGCAGTTCTTC
NA | TRBJ2-1 | TRBD2 | TRBV6-5 | CASRRLAGGHNEQFF | TGTGCCAGCAGGCGCCTAGCGGGAGGGCACAATGAGCAGTTCTTC
NA | TRBJ1-1 | NA | TRBV3-1/TRBV3-2 | CASSRLGALSGGTEAFF | TGTGCCAGCAGCCGACTTGGGGCCCTCTCGGGAGGCACTGAAGCTTTCTTT
NA | TRBJ1-5 | NA | TRBV5-1 | CASSPEGAYNQPQHF | TGCGCCAGCAGCCCTGAAGGGGCTTACAATCAGCCCCAGCATTTT
NA | TRBJ2-1 | NA | TRBV7-8 | CASSPVPTGYNEQFF | TGTGCCAGCAGCCCCGTCCCGACGGGATACAATGAGCAGTTCTTC
NA | TRBJ1-2 | TRBD1 | TRBV25-1 | CASSESTDRVYGYTF | TGTGCCAGCAGTGAATCCACCGACAGGGTCTATGGCTACACCTTC
NA | TRBJ2-6 | NA | TRBV18 | CASSSTASGANVLTF | TGTGCCAGCTCATCAACAGCCTCTGGGGCCAACGTCCTGACTTTC
NA | TRBJ1-2 | TRBD1 | TRBV6-5 | CASTYSGQAYGYTF | TGTGCCAGCACCTACTCGGGACAGGCTTATGGCTACACCTTC
NA | TRBJ2-7 | TRBD2 | TRBV2 | CASTGTSATSIHEQYF | TGTGCCAGCACCGGGACTAGCGCCACAAGTATCCACGAGCAGTACTTC
NA | TRBJ2-3 | NA | TRBV5-6 | CASSPASEPGTDTQYF | TGTGCCAGCAGCCCCGCTAGCGAACCAGGCACAGATACGCAGTATTTT
NA | TRBJ1-2 | TRBD1 | TRBV19 | CASSIDGTGGYGYTF | TGTGCCAGTAGTATAGACGGGACAGGAGGCTATGGCTACACCTTC
NA | TRBJ2-1 | TRBD2 | TRBV11-2 | CASSLVGSAGVYNEQFF | TGTGCCAGCAGCTTAGTTGGATCAGCGGGGGTTTACAATGAGCAGTTCTTC
NA | TRBJ2-3 | TRBD2 | TRBV5-8 | CASTRGDFRSDTQYF | TGTGCCAGCACCCGGGGGGACTTCCGTTCCGATACGCAGTATTTT
NA | TRBJ2-3 | NA | TRBV4-1 | CASSQVQGEDTQYF | TGCGCCAGCAGCCAAGTCCAGGGTGAGGATACGCAGTATTTT
NA | TRBJ1-2 | TRBD1 | TRBV19 | CASSLDPLGTGEYYGYTF | TGTGCCAGTAGCCTCGACCCACTCGGGACAGGGGAATACTATGGCTACACCTTC
NA | TRBJ2-1 | NA | TRBV27 | CASSLNPGDNEQFF | TGTGCCAGCAGTTTAAATCCAGGGGACAATGAGCAGTTCTTC
few | TRBJ1-2 | NA | TRBV19 | CASSPAGLGHGYTF | TGTGCCAGTAGTCCAGCGGGCTTAGGCCACGGCTACACCTTC
NA | TRBJ1-6 | TRBD1 | TRBV27 | CASSLGQRNSPLHF | TGTGCCAGCAGCCTGGGACAGAGAAATTCACCCCTCCACTTT
NA | TRBJ1-1 | NA | TRBV5-1 | CASSSGAENTEAFF | TGCGCCAGCAGCTCAGGGGCCGAGAACACTGAAGCTTTCTTT
NA | TRBJ1-5 | TRBD1 | TRBV5-6 | CASSFGQDSYPQPQHF | TGTGCCAGCAGTTTTGGACAGGACAGCTATCCTCAGCCCCAGCATTTT
once | TRBJ2-2 | TRBD1 | TRBV9 | CASSSPGGNTGELFF | TGTGCCAGCAGCTCTCCAGGGGGGAACACCGGGGAGCTGTTTTTT
NA | TRBJ2-1 | NA | TRBV4-1 | CASSEGSSAGNEQFF | TGCGCCAGCAGCGAAGGTAGTTCAGCGGGCAATGAGCAGTTCTTC